The text below deals with one T cell receptor (beta chain). Its antigen is unknown. The CDR3 spans 17 residues. Germline V CDR1 and CDR2: MRHNA, SNTAGT. V gave up 8 bases and J gave up 2 bases, with 25 bases separating them. Repertoires were generated with immunoSEQ multiplex PCR, while TCRdb's copy carries only in-frame clones and drops some. The table includes some 2,500,000 clones, 93% detected once. This sample was included in a study of shared clonotypes between healthy human individuals. Study-wide points: When compared with the clonotypes that were shared by all four sorted-subset donors, the non-shared clonotypes turned out to have lower generation probabilities.

Source material: naive CD4+ T cells from PBMCs. Documented subset: CD45RA+ positively selected. The TCR sequence derives from a man aged 18 to 30 in good health. Some clones in this sample may be carry-over from other donors' samples. This chain uses TRBV6-4 with TRBJ2-7; perhaps TRBD1 as D (6 bases). The CDR3 protein is CASGHRPSPGVPYEQYF. Written as DNA, the CDR3 is TGTGCCAGCGGACACAGACCTTCCCCAGGGGTCCCCTACGAGCAGTACTTC.